The 5 T cell receptor beta chains listed next were all sequenced from one sample in a study of a mutant IDH1 vaccine in newly diagnosed glioma. These receptors are not linked to any known antigen. Using immunoSEQ multiplex PCR, the repertoire was profiled, and TCRdb retains in-frame clones only, with some absent. The data show about 40,000 clones, about 83% seen once. Documented time point: week 11, during vaccination. What each vaccine dose contained was 300 ug of mutant IDH1 20-mer peptide, accompanied by topical imiquimod. The specimen comprised PBMCs, sampled from a glioma patient whose treatment included an IDH1 peptide vaccine. These receptors originate from a man aged 35-49 years with glioma.

This chain links TRBV28 with TRBJ2-3, with D perhaps matching TRBD1 (6 bases). The CDR3 spans 12 residues. The V gene lost 2 bases and the J gene lost 15 bases, with 15 bases spanning the gap. CDR1 MDHEN and CDR2 SYDVKM come from the germline V gene. The DNA of the CDR3 is TGTGCCAGCAGTTTAACAGGGTACAGGGCTTATTTT. Amino acids: CASSLTGYRAYF.

The V and J genes are TRBV5-1 and TRBJ2-5, with TRBD1 matching over 12 bases. CDR1 and CDR2 (germline): SGHRS, YFSETQ. V lost 4 bases to trimming and J lost 14 bases; unmatched junction nucleotides: 15. This CDR3 is 15 amino acids long. CDR3: CASSQTGTGGILGYF. CDR3 bases: TGCGCCAGCAGCCAAACCGGGACAGGGGGCATCCTGGGATACTTC.

J is TRBJ1-2 and V is TRBV5-5; 7 nucleotides align to TRBD1. Trimming removed 4 bases from V and 1 base from J; junction bases left unmatched: 1. The CDR3 length is 13 residues. The V gene's germline CDR1 is SGHKS and CDR2 YYEKEE (reference sequence). CDR3 DNA: TGTGCCAGCAGCACAGGGGATAACTATGGCTACACCTTC. Its translation is CASSTGDNYGYTF.

This chain links TRBV27 with TRBJ1-2, with unresolved D. Trimming removed 6 bases from V and 0 bases from J, with 14 bases in between. The CDR3 has 15 amino acids. Germline V CDR1 and CDR2: MNHEY, SMNVEV (reference sequence). This chain's CDR3 is CASRPGRRANYGYTF. The CDR3 nucleotides read TGTGCCAGCAGACCCGGCCGACGAGCTAACTATGGCTACACCTTC.

CDR3 region: CASSLGPSTDTQYF. In DNA, the CDR3 is TGCGCCAGCAGTCTAGGGCCTAGCACAGATACGCAGTATTTT. The chain couples TRBV4-1 to TRBJ2-3; no clear D. The CDR3 consists of 14 residues. Germline values: CDR1 MGHRA, CDR2 YSYEKL. V lost 6 bases, J lost 0 bases, and 10 bases lay in between.